The present TCR beta chain was sequenced within a study of breast tumors, draining lymph nodes, adjacent tissues. The CDR3 is made up of 15 amino acids. Germline assignment: CDR1 SGHAT and CDR2 FQNNGV. The ends lost 3 bases at V and 3 bases at J; junction bases unmatched: 6. TCRdb re-called the multiplex PCR reads with MiXCR, one entry per CDR3 protein. Of approximately 19,000 distinct CDR3 sequences in the sample, approximately 51% were seen once. This clonotype was found many times. A much larger clone lies one base from this, so it may be a read error. Specimen: breast tumor tissue. V gene TRBV11-2 combines with J gene TRBJ2-7; 9 nucleotides align to TRBD1. This TCR derives from a female donor with breast cancer. Some clones in this sample may be carry-over from other donors' samples. The DNA for the CDR3 is TGTGCCAGCAGCTTCGGGACAGGGTCTAACTACGAGCAGTACTTC. As protein: CASSFGTGSNYEQYF.